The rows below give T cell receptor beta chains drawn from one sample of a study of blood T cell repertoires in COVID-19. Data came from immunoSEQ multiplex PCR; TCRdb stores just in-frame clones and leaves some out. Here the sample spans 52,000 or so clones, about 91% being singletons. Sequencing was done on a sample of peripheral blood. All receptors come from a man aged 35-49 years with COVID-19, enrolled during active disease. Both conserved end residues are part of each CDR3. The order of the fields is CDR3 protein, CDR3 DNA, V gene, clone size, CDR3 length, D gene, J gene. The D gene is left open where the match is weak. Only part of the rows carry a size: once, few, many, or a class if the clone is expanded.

CDR3: CASSVTSGGHGEQFF; DNA: TGTGCCAGCAGCGTTACGTCGGGGGGGCACGGTGAGCAGTTCTTC; V: TRBV9; size: .; length: 15; D: TRBD2; J: TRBJ2-1
CDR3: CASSLINSGTSGYEQYF; DNA: TGTGCCAGCAGTCTTATTAATTCCGGGACTAGCGGCTACGAGCAGTACTTC; V: TRBV6-4; size: .; length: 17; D: TRBD2; J: TRBJ2-7
CDR3: CASRSGVNQPQHF; DNA: TGTGCCAGCAGATCGGGGGTTAATCAGCCCCAGCATTTT; V: TRBV2; size: .; length: 13; D: .; J: TRBJ1-5
CDR3: CASSMGTVQETQYF; DNA: TGTGCCAGTAGTATGGGGACAGTACAAGAGACCCAGTACTTC; V: TRBV19; size: .; length: 14; D: TRBD1; J: TRBJ2-5
CDR3: CASSLPGGEQFF; DNA: TGCGCCAGCAGTCTCCCCGGTGGTGAGCAGTTCTTC; V: TRBV10-2; size: .; length: 12; D: .; J: TRBJ2-1
CDR3: CASSPQGASSYEQYF; DNA: TGTGCCAGCAGTCCACAGGGGGCCTCGTCCTACGAGCAGTACTTC; V: TRBV28; size: .; length: 15; D: TRBD1; J: TRBJ2-7
CDR3: CASSYSAGRGYTF; DNA: TGTGCCAGCAGTTACTCGGCAGGTCGTGGCTACACCTTC; V: TRBV6-6; size: few; length: 13; D: .; J: TRBJ1-2
CDR3: CASSSRTVNEKLFF; DNA: TGTGCCAGCAGTTCGAGGACAGTTAATGAAAAACTGTTTTTT; V: TRBV27; size: once; length: 14; D: .; J: TRBJ1-4
CDR3: CASSLIGQFNEQFF; DNA: TGTGCCAGCAGCCTGATCGGACAGTTCAATGAGCAGTTCTTC; V: TRBV14; size: .; length: 14; D: .; J: TRBJ2-1
CDR3: CASSLGSGRSNTQYF; DNA: TGTGCCAGCAGCTTAGGTAGCGGGAGGTCGAATACGCAGTATTTT; V: TRBV7-3; size: .; length: 15; D: TRBD2; J: TRBJ2-3
CDR3: CASSSGLAGDGETQYF; DNA: TGTGCCAGCAGCTCCGGACTAGCGGGAGATGGGGAGACCCAGTACTTC; V: TRBV7-2; size: .; length: 16; D: TRBD2; J: TRBJ2-5